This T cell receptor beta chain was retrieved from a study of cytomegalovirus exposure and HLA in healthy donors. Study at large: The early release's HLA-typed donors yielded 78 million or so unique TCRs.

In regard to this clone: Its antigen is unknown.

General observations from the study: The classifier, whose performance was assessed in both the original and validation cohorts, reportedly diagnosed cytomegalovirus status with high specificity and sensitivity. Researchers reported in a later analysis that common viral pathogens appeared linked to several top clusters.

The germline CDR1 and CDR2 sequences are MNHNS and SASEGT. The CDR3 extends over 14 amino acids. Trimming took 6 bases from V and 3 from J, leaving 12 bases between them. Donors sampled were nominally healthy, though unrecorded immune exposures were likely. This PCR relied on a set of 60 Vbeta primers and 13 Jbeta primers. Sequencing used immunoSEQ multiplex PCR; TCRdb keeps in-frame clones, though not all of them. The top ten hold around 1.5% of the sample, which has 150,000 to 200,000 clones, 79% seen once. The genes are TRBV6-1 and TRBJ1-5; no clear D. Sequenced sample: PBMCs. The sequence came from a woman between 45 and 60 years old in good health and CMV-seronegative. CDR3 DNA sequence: TGTGCCAGCAGCCGCCCGGGGAACAATCAGCCCCAGCATTTT. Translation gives CASSRPGNNQPQHF.